This is a list of T cell receptor beta chains from one sample in a study of blood T cell repertoires in COVID-19. TCRdb's table, derived via immunoSEQ multiplex PCR, lists solely in-frame clones and lacks some. Among some 48,000 clones listed, about 81% were seen once. The sample was peripheral blood. The receptors were sampled from a human donor in a cohort sampled during active COVID-19. Both conserved end residues are part of each CDR3. A D gene is named only where the DNA matches it firmly. Rows give clone size only sometimes, using once, few, many, or a class for an expanded clone.

>TRBJ2-3|TRBV4-2|TRBD2|-
CASSQDRSGGAGDTQYF
>TRBJ2-7|TRBV5-1|TRBD1|-
CASSLTGTGNYEQYF
>TRBJ1-5|TRBV19|-|once
CASSQGTISNQPQHF
>TRBJ2-5|TRBV28|-|-
CASTSGTLGVETQYF
>TRBJ2-3|TRBV5-8|-|once
CASSSDWGASTDTQYF
>TRBJ2-1|TRBV7-8|-|-
CASSLSGNEQFF
>TRBJ2-2|TRBV6-5|-|-
CATTGSNTGELFF
>TRBJ1-2|TRBV7-2|-|few
CASSLVGSRAVYGYTF
>TRBJ2-3|TRBV4-1|TRBD1|-
CASSQELRQGGTDTQYF
>TRBJ2-7|TRBV15|TRBD1|-
CATSRGRQGSYEQYF
>TRBJ1-6|TRBV2|-|-
CASRFTASDNSPLHF
>TRBJ1-1|TRBV6-4|-|-
CASSATRNTEAFF
>TRBJ1-1|TRBV12-5|-|-
CASGLVGGNTEAFF
>TRBJ2-7|TRBV19|-|-
CASSPGTGDYEQYF
>TRBJ2-7|TRBV6-2/TRBV6-3|-|-
CASSYSRQISYEQYF